A selection of T cell receptor beta chains follows, all from one sample in a study of T cells in severe cutaneous drug reactions. TCRdb re-called the multiplex PCR reads and shows each CDR3 protein once, DNA omitted. The clone table shows tens of thousands of distinct CDR3 sequences, with the ten largest holding approximately 7%. Sequencing was carried out using PBMCs. These TCRs come from a human donor with toxic epidermal necrolysis, a severe cutaneous drug reaction. Both conserved end residues are part of each CDR3. Each record gives: V gene, J gene, CDR3 protein.

>TRBV7-2|TRBJ2-2
CASSFLGTATGELFF
>TRBV7-2|TRBJ2-3
CASSSTGGFTDTQYF
>TRBV12-5|TRBJ2-5
CASGMNNRETQYF
>TRBV19|TRBJ2-1
CASSPARGSGRYNEQFF
>TRBV15|TRBJ2-5
CATSKVRDPPETQYF
>TRBV20-1|TRBJ2-7
CSARDSGGRKPSYEQYF
>TRBV5-1|TRBJ2-1
CASSLVGVGTIYNEQFF
>TRBV2|TRBJ2-2
CASSVYGPGLNTGELFF
>TRBV7-2|TRBJ2-7
CASSTRLVSGNEQYF
>TRBV29-1|TRBJ2-5
CSAVDRVGQETQYF
>TRBV7-9|TRBJ2-1
CASTDRGAYNEQFF
>TRBV4-2|TRBJ2-5
CASSQDRGRVETQYF
>TRBV20-1|TRBJ2-1
CSARSLLSSYNEQFF
>TRBV7-6|TRBJ1-1
CASSQGTGGMNTEAFF
>TRBV27|TRBJ1-6
CASSPLGSHSYNSPLHF
>TRBV20-1|TRBJ2-7
CSARGQGYEQYF
>TRBV7-3|TRBJ2-3
CASSPFGTGTDTQYF
>TRBV19|TRBJ2-1
CASSMGPSSYNEQFF
>TRBV29-1|TRBJ2-5
CSVEDRLAGSQETQYF
>TRBV15|TRBJ2-5
CATSRDGQVQETQYF